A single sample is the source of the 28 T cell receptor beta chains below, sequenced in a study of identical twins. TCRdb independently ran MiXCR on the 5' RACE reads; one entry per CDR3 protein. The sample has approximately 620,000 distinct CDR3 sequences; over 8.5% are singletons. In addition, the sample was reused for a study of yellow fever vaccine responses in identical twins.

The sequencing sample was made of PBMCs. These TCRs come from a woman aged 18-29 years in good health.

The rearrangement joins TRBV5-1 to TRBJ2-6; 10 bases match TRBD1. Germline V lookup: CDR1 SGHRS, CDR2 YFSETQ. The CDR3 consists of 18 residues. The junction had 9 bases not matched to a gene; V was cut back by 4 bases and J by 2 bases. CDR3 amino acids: CASSPTGQGRTGANVLTF. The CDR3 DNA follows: TGCGCCAGCAGCCCGACGGGACAGGGGCGGACTGGGGCCAACGTCCTGACTTTC.

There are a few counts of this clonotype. CDR3 in DNA: TGTGCCAGCAGCCCCCCAGGGGCAGGGGTCGGCTACACCTTC. This codes for CASSPPGAGVGYTF. This chain connects TRBV7-6 to TRBJ1-2; possibly TRBD1 for D (6 bases). The CDR3 is 14 amino acids. Germline lookup yields CDR1 SGHVS and CDR2 FNYEAQ. V was pared by 5 bases and J by 8 bases, with 18 bases between.

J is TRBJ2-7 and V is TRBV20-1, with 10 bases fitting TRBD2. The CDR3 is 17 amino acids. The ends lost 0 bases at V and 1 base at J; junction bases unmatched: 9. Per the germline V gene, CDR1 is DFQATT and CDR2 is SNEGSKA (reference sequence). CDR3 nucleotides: TGCAGTGCTAGAGATCCCCTAGCGGGGGCTCAGTCCTACGAGCAGTACTTC. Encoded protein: CSARDPLAGAQSYEQYF.

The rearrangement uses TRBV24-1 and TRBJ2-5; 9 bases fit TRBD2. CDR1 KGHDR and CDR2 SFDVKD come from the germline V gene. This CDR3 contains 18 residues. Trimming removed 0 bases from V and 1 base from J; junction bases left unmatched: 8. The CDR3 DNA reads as TGTGCCACCAGTGATTTGCCAACCCTGACTAGCGGCCAAGAGACCCAGTACTTC. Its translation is CATSDLPTLTSGQETQYF.

DNA for the CDR3: TGTGCCAGCAGTCCCCGACAGGGCGGGAGGAACACTGAAGCTTTCTTT. This encodes CASSPRQGGRNTEAFF. The chain carries TRBV12-3 or TRBV12-4 and TRBJ1-1, with 7 positions matching TRBD1. CDR3 length: 16 residues. V gave up 5 bases and J gave up 1 base; unmatched junction bases: 10.

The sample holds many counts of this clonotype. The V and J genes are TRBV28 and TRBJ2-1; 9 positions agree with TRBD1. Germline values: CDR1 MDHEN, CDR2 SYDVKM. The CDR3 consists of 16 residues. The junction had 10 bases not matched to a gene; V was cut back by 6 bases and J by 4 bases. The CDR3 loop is CASSSRGQGRYNEQFF. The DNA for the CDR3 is TGTGCCAGCAGCTCTAGAGGACAGGGGAGGTACAATGAGCAGTTCTTC.

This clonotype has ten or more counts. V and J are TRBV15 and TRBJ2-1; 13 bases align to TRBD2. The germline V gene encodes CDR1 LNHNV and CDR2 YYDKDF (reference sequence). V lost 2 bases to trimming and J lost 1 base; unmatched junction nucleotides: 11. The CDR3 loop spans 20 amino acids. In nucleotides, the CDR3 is TGTGCCACCAGCAGAAGACCCGGGACTAGCGGGGTCCTTTCCTACAATGAGCAGTTCTTC. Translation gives CATSRRPGTSGVLSYNEQFF.

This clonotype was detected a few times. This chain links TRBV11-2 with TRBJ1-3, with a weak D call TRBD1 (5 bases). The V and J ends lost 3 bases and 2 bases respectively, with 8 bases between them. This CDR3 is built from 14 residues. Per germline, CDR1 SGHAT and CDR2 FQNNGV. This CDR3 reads CASSFPGPGNTIYF. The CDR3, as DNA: TGTGCCAGCAGCTTCCCAGGGCCTGGAAACACCATATATTTT.

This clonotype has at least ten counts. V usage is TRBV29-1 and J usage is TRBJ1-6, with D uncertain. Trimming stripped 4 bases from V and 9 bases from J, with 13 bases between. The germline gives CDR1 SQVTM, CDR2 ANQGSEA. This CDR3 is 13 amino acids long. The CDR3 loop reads CSVVERYGSPLHF. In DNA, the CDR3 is TGCAGCGTTGTTGAACGCTACGGTTCACCCCTCCACTTT. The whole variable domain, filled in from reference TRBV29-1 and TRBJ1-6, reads SAVISQKPSRDICQRGTSLTIQCQVDSQVTMMFWYRQQPGQSLTLIATANQGSEATYESGFVIDKFPISRPNLTFSTLTVSNMSPEDSSIYLCSVVERYGSPLHFGNGTRLTVT.

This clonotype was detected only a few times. DNA of the CDR3: TGTGCCAGCAGCTTCCTAGCGGGAAACACAGATACGCAGTATTTT. Translation: CASSFLAGNTDTQYF. This sequence joins TRBV7-6 and TRBJ2-3, with 9 bases identical to TRBD2. This CDR3 is built from 15 residues. V shed 3 bases, J shed 2 bases, and the junction held 3 bases outside the gene matches. Per germline, CDR1 SGHVS and CDR2 FNYEAQ.

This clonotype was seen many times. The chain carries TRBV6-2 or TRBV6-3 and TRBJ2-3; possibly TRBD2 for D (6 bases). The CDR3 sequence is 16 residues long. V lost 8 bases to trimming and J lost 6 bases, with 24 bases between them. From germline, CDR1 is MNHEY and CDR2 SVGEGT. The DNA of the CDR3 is TGTGCCAGCCTTCGACGTGGGACTGGCGCCTCGGATACGCAGTATTTT. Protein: CASLRRGTGASDTQYF.

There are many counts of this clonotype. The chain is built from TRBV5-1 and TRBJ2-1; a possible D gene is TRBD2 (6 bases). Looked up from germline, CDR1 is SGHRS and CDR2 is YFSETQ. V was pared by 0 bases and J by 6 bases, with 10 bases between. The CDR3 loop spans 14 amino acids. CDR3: CASSLAGSFNEQFF. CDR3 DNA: TGCGCCAGCAGCTTGGCCGGGAGTTTCAATGAGCAGTTCTTC.

The CDR3 loop reads CASSKRASNEKLFF. In nucleotides, the CDR3 is TGTGCCAGCAGCAAACGGGCCTCTAATGAAAAACTGTTTTTT. The J gene is TRBJ1-4, the V gene TRBV21-1. TRBV21-1 is a listed pseudogene. The CDR3 runs 14 residues.

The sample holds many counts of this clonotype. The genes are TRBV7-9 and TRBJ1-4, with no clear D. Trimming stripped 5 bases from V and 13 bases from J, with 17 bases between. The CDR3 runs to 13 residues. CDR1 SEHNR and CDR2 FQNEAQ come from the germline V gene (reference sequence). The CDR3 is CASSPRTYQGLFF. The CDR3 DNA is TGTGCCAGCAGCCCCCGGACCTATCAAGGACTGTTTTTT.

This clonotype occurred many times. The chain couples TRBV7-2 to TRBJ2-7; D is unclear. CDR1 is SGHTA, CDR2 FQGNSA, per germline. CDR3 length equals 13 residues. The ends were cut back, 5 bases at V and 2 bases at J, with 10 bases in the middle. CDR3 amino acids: CASSPGLTYEQYF. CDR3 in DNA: TGTGCCAGCAGCCCAGGTTTAACCTACGAGCAGTACTTC.

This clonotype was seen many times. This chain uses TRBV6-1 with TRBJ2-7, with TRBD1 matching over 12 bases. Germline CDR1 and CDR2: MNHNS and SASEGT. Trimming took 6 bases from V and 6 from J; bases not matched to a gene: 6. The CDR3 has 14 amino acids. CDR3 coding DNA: TGTGCCAGCAGACTCCCGGGACAGGGGGCCGAGCAGTACTTC. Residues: CASRLPGQGAEQYF.

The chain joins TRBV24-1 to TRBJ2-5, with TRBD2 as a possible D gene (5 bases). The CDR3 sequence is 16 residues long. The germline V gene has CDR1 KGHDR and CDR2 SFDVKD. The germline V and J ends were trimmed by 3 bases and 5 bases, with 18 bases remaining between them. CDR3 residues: CATSDPPREAQETQYF. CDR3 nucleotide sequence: TGTGCCACCAGTGATCCACCACGGGAAGCACAGGAGACCCAGTACTTC.

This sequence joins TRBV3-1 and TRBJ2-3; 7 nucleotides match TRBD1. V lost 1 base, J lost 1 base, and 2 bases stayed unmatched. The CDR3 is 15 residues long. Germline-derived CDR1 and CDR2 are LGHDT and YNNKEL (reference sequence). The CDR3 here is CASSQGDSRTDTQYF. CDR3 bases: TGTGCCAGCAGCCAAGGGGACAGTCGCACAGATACGCAGTATTTT.

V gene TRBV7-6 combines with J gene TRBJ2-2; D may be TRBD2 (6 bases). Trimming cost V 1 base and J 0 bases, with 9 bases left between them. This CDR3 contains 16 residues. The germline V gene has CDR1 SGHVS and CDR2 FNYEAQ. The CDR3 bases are TGTGCCAGCAGCTTAGGGGCTAGCGCGAACACCGGGGAGCTGTTTTTT. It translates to CASSLGASANTGELFF.

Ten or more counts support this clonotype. The CDR3 coding sequence is TGTGCCAGCAAGGCTAGCGGGAATGAGCAGTTCTTC. The encoded protein is CASKASGNEQFF. The V call is TRBV12-3 or TRBV12-4, the J call TRBJ2-1, with TRBD2 matching over 8 bases. Germline trimming cut 7 bases from V and 7 bases from J; bases unmatched to any gene: 3. The length of the CDR3 is 12 residues.

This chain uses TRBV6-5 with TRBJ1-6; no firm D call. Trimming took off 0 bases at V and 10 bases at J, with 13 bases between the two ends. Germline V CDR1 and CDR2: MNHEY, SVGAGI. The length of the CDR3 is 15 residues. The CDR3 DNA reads TGTGCCAGCAGTTACTCGAGCGGGGTGGGCTCACCCCTCCACTTT. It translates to CASSYSSGVGSPLHF.

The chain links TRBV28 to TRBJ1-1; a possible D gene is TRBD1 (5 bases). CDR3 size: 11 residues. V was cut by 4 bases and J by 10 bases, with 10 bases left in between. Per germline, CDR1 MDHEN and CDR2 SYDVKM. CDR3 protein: CASSYKGPAFF. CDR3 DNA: TGTGCCAGCAGTTATAAGGGACCAGCTTTCTTT.

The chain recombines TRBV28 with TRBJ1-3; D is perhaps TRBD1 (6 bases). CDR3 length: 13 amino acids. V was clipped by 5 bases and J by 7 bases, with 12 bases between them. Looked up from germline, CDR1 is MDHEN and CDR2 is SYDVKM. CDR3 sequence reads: CASSQGLKNTIYF. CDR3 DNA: TGTGCCAGCAGTCAGGGGTTAAAGAACACCATATATTTT.

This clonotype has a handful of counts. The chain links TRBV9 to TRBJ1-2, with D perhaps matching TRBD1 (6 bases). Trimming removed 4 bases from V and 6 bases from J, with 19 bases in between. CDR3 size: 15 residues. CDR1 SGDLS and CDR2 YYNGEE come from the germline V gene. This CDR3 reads CASSSHPSGADGYTF. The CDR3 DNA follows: TGTGCCAGCAGCTCACACCCGTCGGGGGCGGATGGCTACACCTTC.

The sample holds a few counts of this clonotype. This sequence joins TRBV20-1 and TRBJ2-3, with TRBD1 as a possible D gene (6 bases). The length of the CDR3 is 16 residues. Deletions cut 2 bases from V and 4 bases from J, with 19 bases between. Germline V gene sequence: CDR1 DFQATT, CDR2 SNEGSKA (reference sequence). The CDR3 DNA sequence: TGCAGTGCTAGATCCCGTACAGGGAAGATTGCAGATACGCAGTATTTT. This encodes CSARSRTGKIADTQYF.

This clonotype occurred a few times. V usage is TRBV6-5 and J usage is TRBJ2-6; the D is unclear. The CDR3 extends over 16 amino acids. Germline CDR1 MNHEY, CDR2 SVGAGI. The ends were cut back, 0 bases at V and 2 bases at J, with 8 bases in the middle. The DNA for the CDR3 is TGTGCCAGCAGTTACTCTATGCAAACTGGGGCCAACGTCCTGACTTTC. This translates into CASSYSMQTGANVLTF.

CDR3 sequence reads: CSARDRNRGRHEQYF. The DNA of the CDR3 is TGCAGTGCTAGAGATCGGAACAGGGGGAGGCACGAGCAGTACTTC. This rearrangement joins TRBV20-1 to TRBJ2-7; 8 nucleotides line up with TRBD1. CDR3 size: 15 residues. The germline CDR1 and CDR2 sequences are DFQATT and SNEGSKA (reference sequence). V was clipped by 0 bases and J by 5 bases; unmatched bases: 9.

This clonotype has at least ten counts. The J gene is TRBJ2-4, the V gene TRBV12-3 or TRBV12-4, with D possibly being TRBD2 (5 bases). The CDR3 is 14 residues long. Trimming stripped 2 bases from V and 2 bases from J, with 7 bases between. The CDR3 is CASSLRGTKNIQYF. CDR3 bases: TGTGCCAGCAGTTTACGGGGAACCAAAAACATTCAGTACTTC.